Following are 8 T cell receptor beta chains from one sample sequenced in a study of blood T cell repertoires in COVID-19. TCRdb's table, derived via immunoSEQ multiplex PCR, lists solely in-frame clones and lacks some. This table has about 110,000 clones, more than 80% appearing once. Sequenced input: peripheral blood. These receptors all stem from a woman in her sixties with COVID-19, enrolled during active disease.

The table lists this clone with a few counts. CDR3 region: CASSQLHGHREQYF. For the CDR3, the DNA is TGTGCCAGCAGCCAGCTCCACGGACACCGCGAGCAGTACTTC. This rearrangement joins TRBV14 to TRBJ2-7, with D maybe TRBD1 (5 bases). The germline V gene encodes CDR1 SGHDN and CDR2 FVKESK. Trimming left V 3 bases short and J 6 bases short, with 15 bases between. CDR3 length: 14 amino acids.

The chain is built from TRBV5-4 and TRBJ2-5; 8 positions agree with TRBD2. CDR3 length: 15 amino acids. Trimming cost V 0 bases and J 2 bases; bases outside gene matches: 3. Germline V gene sequence: CDR1 SGHNT, CDR2 YYREEE (reference sequence). The CDR3 DNA follows: TGTGCCAGCAGCTTGGGTAGCGGGGAACAAGAGACCCAGTACTTC. Its protein is CASSLGSGEQETQYF.

This clone came up once. The genes are TRBV5-5 and TRBJ1-1; 8 nucleotides line up with TRBD1. The CDR3 consists of 16 residues. The germline V gene encodes CDR1 SGHKS and CDR2 YYEKEE (reference sequence). Unmatched junction bases numbered 7, after V lost 2 bases and J lost 1 base. CDR3 sequence (DNA): TGTGCCAGCAGCTTAAACCGGGACAGGCCGAACACTGAAGCTTTCTTT. Its protein product is CASSLNRDRPNTEAFF.

The V gene is TRBV9, the J gene TRBJ2-7; D remains unclear. Germline CDR1 is SGDLS and CDR2 is YYNGEE. Trimming cost V 2 bases and J 5 bases, with 11 bases left between them. This CDR3 region has 13 residues. This CDR3 reads CASSVGERHEQYF. CDR3 nucleotide sequence: TGTGCCAGCAGCGTTGGAGAGAGGCACGAGCAGTACTTC.

A single count supports this clone. This rearrangement joins TRBV11-2 to TRBJ2-3; 9 nucleotides match TRBD1. The germline CDR1 and CDR2 sequences are SGHAT and FQNNGV. The length of the CDR3 is 15 residues. V shed 4 bases, J shed 3 bases, and the junction held 5 bases outside the gene matches. The CDR3 bases are TGTGCCAGCAGCTCCCCGGGACAGGGAACAGATACGCAGTATTTT. Protein product: CASSSPGQGTDTQYF.

The chain joins TRBV10-1 to TRBJ2-7; possible D gene TRBD2, 6 bases. The CDR3 totals 15 residues. V lost 6 bases to trimming and J lost 2 bases, with 17 bases between them. Germline V gene lookup returns CDR1 WNHNN and CDR2 SYGVQD (reference sequence). The CDR3: CASSPGGSTTYEQYF. The CDR3 coding sequence is TGCGCCAGCAGCCCCGGGGGAAGCACTACCTACGAGCAGTACTTC.

A single count supports this clone. The chain employs TRBV24-1 and TRBJ1-3; D is ambiguous. Germline lookup yields CDR1 KGHDR and CDR2 SFDVKD. The CDR3 totals 16 residues. V lost 1 base and J lost 3, with 12 bases in between. CDR3 nucleotides: TGTGCCACCAGTGATTTCTCGGTTTTATTTGGAAACACCATATATTTT. It codes for CATSDFSVLFGNTIYF.

This sequence joins TRBV3-1 (or the pseudogene TRBV3-2) and TRBJ2-5, with 7 positions matching TRBD2. The CDR3 extends over 15 amino acids. Germline CDR1 and CDR2: LGHDT and YNNKEL (reference sequence). With V trimmed by 0 bases and J by 5 bases, 6 bases remained unmatched. CDR3 nucleotides: TGTGCCAGCAGCCAAGATGCAAGCGGGATTGAGACCCAGTACTTC. This gives the protein CASSQDASGIETQYF.